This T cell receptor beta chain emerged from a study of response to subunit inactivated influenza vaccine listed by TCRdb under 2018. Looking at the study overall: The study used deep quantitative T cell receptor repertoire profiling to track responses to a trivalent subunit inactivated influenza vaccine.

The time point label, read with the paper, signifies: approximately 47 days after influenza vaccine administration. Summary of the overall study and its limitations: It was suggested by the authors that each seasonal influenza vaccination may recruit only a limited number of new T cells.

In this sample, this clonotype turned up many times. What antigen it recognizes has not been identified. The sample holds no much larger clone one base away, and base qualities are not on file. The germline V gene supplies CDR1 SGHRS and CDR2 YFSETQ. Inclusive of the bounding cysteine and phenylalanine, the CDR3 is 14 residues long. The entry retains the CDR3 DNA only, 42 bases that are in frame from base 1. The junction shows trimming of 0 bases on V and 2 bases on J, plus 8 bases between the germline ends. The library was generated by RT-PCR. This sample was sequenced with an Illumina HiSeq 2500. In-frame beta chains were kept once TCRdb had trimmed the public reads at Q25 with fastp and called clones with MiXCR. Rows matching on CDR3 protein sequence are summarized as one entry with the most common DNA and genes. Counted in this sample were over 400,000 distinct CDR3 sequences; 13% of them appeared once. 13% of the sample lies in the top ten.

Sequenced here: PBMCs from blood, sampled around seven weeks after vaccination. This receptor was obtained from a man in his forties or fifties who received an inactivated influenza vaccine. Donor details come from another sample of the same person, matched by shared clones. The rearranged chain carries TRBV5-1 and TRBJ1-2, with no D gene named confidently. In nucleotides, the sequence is TGCGCCAGCAGCTTGGTACAGCAAAACTATGGCTACACCTTC. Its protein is CASSLVQQNYGYTF.